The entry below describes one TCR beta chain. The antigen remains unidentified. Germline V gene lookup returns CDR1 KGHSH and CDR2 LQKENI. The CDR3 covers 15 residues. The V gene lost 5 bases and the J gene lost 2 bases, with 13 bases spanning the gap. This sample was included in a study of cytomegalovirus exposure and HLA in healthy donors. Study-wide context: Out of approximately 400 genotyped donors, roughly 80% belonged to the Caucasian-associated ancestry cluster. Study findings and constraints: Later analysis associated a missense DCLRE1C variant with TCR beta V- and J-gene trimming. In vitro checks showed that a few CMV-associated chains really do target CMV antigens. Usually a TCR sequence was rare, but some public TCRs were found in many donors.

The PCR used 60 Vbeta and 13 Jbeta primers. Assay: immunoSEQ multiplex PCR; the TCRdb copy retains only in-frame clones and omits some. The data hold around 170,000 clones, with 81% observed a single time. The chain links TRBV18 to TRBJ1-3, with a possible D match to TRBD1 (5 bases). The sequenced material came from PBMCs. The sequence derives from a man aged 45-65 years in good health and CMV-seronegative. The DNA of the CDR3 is TGTGCCAGCTCAACAGGCGTTCCGACTGGAAACACCATATATTTT. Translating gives CASSTGVPTGNTIYF.